This TCR beta chain was recorded in a study of T cells in Graves' hyperthyroidism and ophthalmopathy (dated by TCRdb to the late 2010s). The study in broad terms: Peripheral blood was collected at initial diagnosis, before any treatment. To identify distinguishing TCR V-J signatures, a discovery cohort of around 100 patients was used, comprising 43 with Graves' ophthalmopathy and roughly 60 with stable Graves' hyperthyroidism. After sampling, hyperthyroidism patients received methimazole starting at 30 mg daily, and ophthalmopathy patients received high-dose intravenous methylprednisolone. The paper describes TCR Vbeta CDR3 sequencing of fewer than 150 peripheral blood samples, made up of under 50 ophthalmopathy patients, some 76 hyperthyroidism patients and approximately 17 progressor patients. In roughly six Graves' hyperthyroidism patients, the study also compared T-cell repertoires from thyroid tissue with T-cell repertoires from blood. Whether ophthalmopathy could be predicted prospectively was tested in an independent validation cohort made up of 18 to 20 hyperthyroidism patients plus 17 patients who later progressed to ophthalmopathy. For training and testing, the roughly 100 patients in the discovery cohort were randomly divided in a 7:3 ratio. Overall results and qualifications from the work: During validation, the model predicted progression to ophthalmopathy a median of roughly 7.1 months ahead of onset, with around 70% sensitivity and 72.22% specificity. A 13 V-J signature model separated ophthalmopathy from stable hyperthyroidism, with over 85% sensitivity and approximately 81% specificity in cross-validation and 80%/75% in testing. Blood samples also contained most of the expanded thyroid clonotypes (frequency above 0.001), which suggests that blood repertoires may reflect thyroid immune responses. No statistical method was used to set the sample size in advance, and investigators knew the group allocation.

Ophthalmopathy patients had moderately to severely active disease, with a Clinical Activity Score of 3 or more, a NOSPECS grade of 4 or more, and a disease duration of less than 3 months. Any patient with an uncontrolled infection, another autoimmune disease, pregnancy or lactation was excluded. Clinical symptoms, serum thyroxine and TRAb, thyroid ultrasound, and orbital computed tomography formed the basis for the diagnoses. PBMCs were separated from under 11 ml of fresh peripheral blood using Ficoll-Paque density gradient centrifugation. Trizol reagent was used to extract total RNA, and RNA quality was then checked on an Agilent 2100 Bioanalyzer. This clonotype has ten or more counts. The antigen it recognizes is unknown. No base-level quality is on record; no much larger clone is a single base apart. The TCR beta CDR3 regions were amplified from the RNA transcripts. The TCR CDR3 was subjected to a first round of RT-PCR using the HTBI primer set and the Qiagen OneStep RT-PCR kit. Libraries were constructed in a second round of multiplex PCR, after which size selection and purification were performed. Sequencing of the libraries was done on an Illumina HiSeq2000 using paired-end 100 bp reads. The source study handled its data this way. SOAPnuke was used to process the raw data, throwing out any read that contained adapters or uncalled bases, had a mean Phred below 15, or lacked an exact constant-primer or identifier match. High-quality paired reads were merged using COPE v1.2.5, and each unique nucleotide sequence was defined as a clonotype. MiTCR v1.1 was used to align clonotypes to the IMGT TRBV, TRBD and TRBJ reference segments. The analysis included only V-J combinations with a frequency above 0.0001, which together covered 99% to 99.2% of the repertoires. The TCS score was defined as the ratio of F50 (clonal expansion) to E x V (chaos), calculated using BLOSUM62-based TCRdist between CDR3 peptides within each V-J. Welch's t-statistics and random forest reduced around 510 V-J features to some 14, which were used in a naive Bayes classifier (R e1071). The public reads were reanalyzed by TCRdb: fastp trimming at Q25, MiXCR alignment, in-frame beta chains only. One record per CDR3 amino acid sequence lists the most common genes and DNA. These V and J calls are TCRdb output, not the study's own analysis. The sample table shows 500,000 to 650,000 distinct CDR3 sequences, and 15% to 20% are seen once. The top ten clones comprise approximately 16% of the sample.

V was cut back by 8 bases and J by 3 bases, leaving a gap of 17 bases between them. The germline V gene sets CDR1 to MDHEN and CDR2 to SYDVKM. Measured from the cysteine to the phenylalanine, the CDR3 is 15 residues long. Of all the DNA, just the CDR3 is kept, 45 bases in frame from base 1. The sequenced sample consisted of blood. This sequence was found in a woman younger than 35 with Graves' ophthalmopathy. In this chain, TRBV28 is recombined with TRBJ1-5; the D gene is possibly TRBD1, with 6 bases matching. Here the CDR3 is given as CASLSRGRVNQPQHF. The base sequence is TGTGCCAGCCTATCCAGGGGTAGGGTCAATCAGCCCCAGCATTTT.